The clone carrying this T cell receptor beta chain has only a few counts. The sample originates from a study of blood T cells in healthy people across ages. Sample-barcoded 5' priming and a J-beta primer mix drove a second PCR of roughly 7 to 11 cycles. TCRdb redid the calling of the 5' RACE reads with MiXCR, one entry per CDR3 protein. Found here are more than 1,400,000 distinct CDR3 sequences, about 40% of them singletons; the top ten hold 7.9%. CDR1 and CDR2 (germline): SGHRS, YFSETQ. This CDR3 is 14 amino acids long. V gave up 4 bases and J gave up 3 bases, with 12 bases separating them. The sequence was obtained from a woman between 18 and 30 years old in good health. Sequencing input: blood. This chain links TRBV5-1 with TRBJ2-3; D ambiguous. In DNA, the CDR3 is TGCGCCAGCAGCCCAGCCCCCATAACAGATACGCAGTATTTT. It encodes CASSPAPITDTQYF. Together with reference TRBV5-1 and TRBJ2-3, the CDR3 gives the full variable domain: KAGVTQTPRYLIKTRGQQVTLSCSPISGHRSVSWYQQTPGQGLQFLFEYFSETQRNKGNFPGRFSGRQFSNSRSEMNVSTLELGDSALYLCASSPAPITDTQYFGPGTRLTVL.